This TCR beta chain was observed in a study of T cell responses to AZD1222 COVID-19 vaccine. Study results and caveats: Unmutated regions of variants are reportedly targeted by nearly half of spike-specific TCRs.

This clone was observed a few times. Its antigen is unknown. Libraries were prepared by immunoSEQ multiplex PCR; TCRdb keeps only in-frame clonotypes and omits some of them. The sample records about 120,000 clones, 85% to 95% being singletons. Germline V gives CDR1 MRHNA, CDR2 SNTAGT. The CDR3 has 15 amino acids. V lost 5 bases and J 0 bases, leaving 13 bases between the germline ends. The V and J genes are TRBV6-4 and TRBJ1-1; no firm D call. The sequence was obtained from an adult in good health. This sample comprised peripheral blood, obtained on day 0 of AZD1222 vaccination. The CDR3 DNA follows: TGTGCCAGCAGTTTCAACTGGGATTTGAACACTGAAGCTTTCTTT. It yields the protein CASSFNWDLNTEAFF.